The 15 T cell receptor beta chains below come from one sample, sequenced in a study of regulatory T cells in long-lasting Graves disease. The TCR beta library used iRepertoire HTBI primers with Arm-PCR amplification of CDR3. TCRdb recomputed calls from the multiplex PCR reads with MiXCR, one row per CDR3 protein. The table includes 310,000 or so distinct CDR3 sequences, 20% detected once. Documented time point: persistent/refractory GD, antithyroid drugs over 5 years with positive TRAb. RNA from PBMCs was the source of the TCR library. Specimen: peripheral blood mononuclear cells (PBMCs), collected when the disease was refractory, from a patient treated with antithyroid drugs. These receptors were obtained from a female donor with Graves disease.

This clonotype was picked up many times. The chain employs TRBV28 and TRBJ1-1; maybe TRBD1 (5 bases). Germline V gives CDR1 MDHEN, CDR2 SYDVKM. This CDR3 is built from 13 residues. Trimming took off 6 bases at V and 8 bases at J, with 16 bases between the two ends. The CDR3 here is CASRPNTGVEAFF. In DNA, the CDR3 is TGTGCCAGCAGACCTAACACGGGGGTCGAAGCTTTCTTT.

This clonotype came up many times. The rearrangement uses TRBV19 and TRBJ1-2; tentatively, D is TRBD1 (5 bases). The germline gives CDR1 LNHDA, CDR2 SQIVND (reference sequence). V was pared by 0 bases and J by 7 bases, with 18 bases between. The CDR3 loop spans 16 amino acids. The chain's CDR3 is CASSIDRGRDVSGYTF. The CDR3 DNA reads TGTGCCAGTAGTATAGATCGGGGCAGGGATGTGAGTGGCTACACCTTC.

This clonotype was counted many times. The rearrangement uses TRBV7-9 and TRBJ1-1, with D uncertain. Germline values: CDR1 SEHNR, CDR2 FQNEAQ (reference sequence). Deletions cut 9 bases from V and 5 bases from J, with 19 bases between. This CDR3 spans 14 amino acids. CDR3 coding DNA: TGTGCCAGTTCCCCCGTACTGTCGGGGACTGAAGCTTTCTTT. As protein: CASSPVLSGTEAFF.

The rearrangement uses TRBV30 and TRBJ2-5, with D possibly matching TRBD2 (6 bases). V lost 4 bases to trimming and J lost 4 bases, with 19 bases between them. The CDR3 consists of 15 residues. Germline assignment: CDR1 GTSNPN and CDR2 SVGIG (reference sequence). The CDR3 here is CAWTQRERLRETQYF. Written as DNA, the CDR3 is TGTGCCTGGACCCAACGGGAGCGTTTAAGAGAGACCCAGTACTTC.

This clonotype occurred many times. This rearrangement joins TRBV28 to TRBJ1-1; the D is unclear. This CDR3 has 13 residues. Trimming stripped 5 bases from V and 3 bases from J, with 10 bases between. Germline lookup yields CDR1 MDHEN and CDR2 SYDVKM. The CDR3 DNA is TGTGCCAGCAGTAAGGACGGATACACTGAAGCTTTCTTT. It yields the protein CASSKDGYTEAFF.

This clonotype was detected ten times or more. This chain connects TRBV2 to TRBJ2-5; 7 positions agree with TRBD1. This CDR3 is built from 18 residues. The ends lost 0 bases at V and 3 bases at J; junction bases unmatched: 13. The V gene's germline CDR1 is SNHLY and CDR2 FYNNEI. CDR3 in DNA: TGTGCCAGCAGTGAAGCGCTTAACAGGGGACCAGGCGAAGAGACCCAGTACTTC. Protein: CASSEALNRGPGEETQYF.

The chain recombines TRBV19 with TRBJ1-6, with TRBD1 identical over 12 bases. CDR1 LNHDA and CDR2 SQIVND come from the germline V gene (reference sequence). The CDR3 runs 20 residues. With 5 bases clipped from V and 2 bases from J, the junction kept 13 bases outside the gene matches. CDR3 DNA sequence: TGTGCCAGTAGTCTTTACCCGGGACAGGGGGCAAGGACCTATAATTCACCCCTCCACTTT. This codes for CASSLYPGQGARTYNSPLHF.

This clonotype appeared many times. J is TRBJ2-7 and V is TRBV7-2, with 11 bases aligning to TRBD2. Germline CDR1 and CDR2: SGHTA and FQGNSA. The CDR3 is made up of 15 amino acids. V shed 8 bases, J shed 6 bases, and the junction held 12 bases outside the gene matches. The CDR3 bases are TGTGCCAGCGGGCCACGACTAGCGGGATCGGGCGAGCAGTACTTC. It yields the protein CASGPRLAGSGEQYF.

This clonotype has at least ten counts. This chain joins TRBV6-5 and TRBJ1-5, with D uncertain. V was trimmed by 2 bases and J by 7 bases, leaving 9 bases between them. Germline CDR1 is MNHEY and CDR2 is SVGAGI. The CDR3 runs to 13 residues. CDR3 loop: CASSYRAYQPQHF. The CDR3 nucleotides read TGTGCCAGCAGTTACAGGGCGTACCAGCCCCAGCATTTT.

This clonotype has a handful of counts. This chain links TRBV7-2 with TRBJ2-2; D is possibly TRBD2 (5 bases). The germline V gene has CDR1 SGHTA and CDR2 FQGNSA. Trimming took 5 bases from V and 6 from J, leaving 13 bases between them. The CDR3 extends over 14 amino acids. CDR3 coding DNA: TGTGCCAGCAGCCTTTATCCGAGGGCCGGGGAGCTGTTTTTT. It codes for CASSLYPRAGELFF.

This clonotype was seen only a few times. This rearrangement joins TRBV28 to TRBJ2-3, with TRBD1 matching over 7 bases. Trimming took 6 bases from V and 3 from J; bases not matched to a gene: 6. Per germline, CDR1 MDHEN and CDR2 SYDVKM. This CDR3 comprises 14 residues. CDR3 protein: CASRIDRVTDTQYF. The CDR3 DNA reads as TGTGCCAGCAGGATAGACAGGGTTACAGATACGCAGTATTTT.

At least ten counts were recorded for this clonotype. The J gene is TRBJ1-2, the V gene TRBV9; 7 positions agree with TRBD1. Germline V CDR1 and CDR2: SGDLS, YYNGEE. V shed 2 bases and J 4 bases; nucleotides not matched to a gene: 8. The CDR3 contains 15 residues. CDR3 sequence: CASSVGNRGGYGYTF. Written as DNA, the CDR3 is TGTGCCAGCAGCGTGGGGAACAGGGGCGGCTATGGCTACACCTTC. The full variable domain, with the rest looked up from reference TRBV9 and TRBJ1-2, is DSGVTQTPKHLITATGQRVTLRCSPRSGDLSVYWYQQSLDQGLQFLIQYYNGEERAKGNILERFSAQQFPDLHSELNLSSLELGDSALYFCASSVGNRGGYGYTFGSGTRLTVV.

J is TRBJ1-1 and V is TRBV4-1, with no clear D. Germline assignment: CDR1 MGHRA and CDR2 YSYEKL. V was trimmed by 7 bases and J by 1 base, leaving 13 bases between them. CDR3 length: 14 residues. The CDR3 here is CASTHFYGNTEAFF. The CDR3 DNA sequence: TGCGCCAGCACCCACTTTTACGGGAACACTGAAGCTTTCTTT.

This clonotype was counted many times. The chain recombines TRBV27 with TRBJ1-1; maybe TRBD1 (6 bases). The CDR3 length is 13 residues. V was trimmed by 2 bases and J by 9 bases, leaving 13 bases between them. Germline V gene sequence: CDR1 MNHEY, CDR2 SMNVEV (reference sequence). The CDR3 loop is CASSLKTGHKAFF. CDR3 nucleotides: TGTGCCAGCAGTTTAAAGACAGGACACAAAGCTTTCTTT.

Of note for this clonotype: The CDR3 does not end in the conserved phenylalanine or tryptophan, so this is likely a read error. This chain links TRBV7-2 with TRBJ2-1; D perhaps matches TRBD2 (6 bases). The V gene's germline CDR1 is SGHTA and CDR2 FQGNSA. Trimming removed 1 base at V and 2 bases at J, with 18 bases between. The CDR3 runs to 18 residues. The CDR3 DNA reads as TGTGCCAGCAGCTTAGTAGTGGGAGCGGGTCGCCCCTACAATGAGCAGTTCCTC. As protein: CASSLVVGAGRPYNEQFL.